The next 23 T cell receptor beta chains were all read from a single sample in a study of Ad26.COV2.S vaccination and SARS-CoV-2 variants. The repertoire was sequenced with immunoSEQ multiplex PCR; TCRdb's copy has only in-frame clones and lacks some. Seen here are over 400,000 clones, roughly 89% observed once, and the top ten hold over 2.5%. The treatment here: some 19 received Ad26.COV2.S at low or high dose, single or two shots; several received placebo; per-sample allocation not given. Sampling took place 63 days after the first vaccine or placebo injection. The specimen was peripheral blood, collected in a trial of Ad26.COV2.S vaccine versus placebo. The receptors shown here come from a person between 18 and 65 years old who received the Ad26.COV2.S COVID-19 vaccine or a placebo.

As DNA, the CDR3 is TGCGCCAGCAGCTTGTCGCGGGAGGGTAAGGGTGAGCAGTTCTTC. Its protein product is CASSLSREGKGEQFF. The rearrangement uses TRBV5-1 and TRBJ2-1, with 9 nucleotides matching TRBD2. V trimming: 1 base; J trimming: 9 bases; junction bases outside the gene matches: 8. The CDR3 spans 15 residues. CDR1 and CDR2 (germline): SGHRS, YFSETQ.

This sequence joins TRBV7-2 and TRBJ1-5; D remains ambiguous. CDR1 and CDR2 from the germline V gene are SGHTA and FQGNSA. The CDR3 loop spans 13 amino acids. The V gene lost 5 bases and the J gene lost 6 bases, with 11 bases spanning the gap. The CDR3 reads CASSKWAGQPQHF. The CDR3 nucleotides read TGTGCCAGCAGCAAATGGGCAGGTCAGCCCCAGCATTTT.

The chain combines TRBV9 with TRBJ1-4, with 8 bases lining up with TRBD1. Germline V lookup: CDR1 SGDLS, CDR2 YYNGEE. The CDR3 runs 15 residues. J lost 10 bases, V lost 3 bases, and 11 bases had no gene match. This chain's CDR3 is CASSAWTGPRGKLFF. In DNA, the CDR3 is TGTGCCAGCAGCGCGTGGACAGGGCCGCGGGGAAAACTGTTTTTT.

The CDR3 sequence: CASSLQQTSYNSPLHF. The DNA for the CDR3 is TGTGCCAGCAGCTTACAGCAAACAAGCTATAATTCACCCCTCCACTTT. The rearrangement uses TRBV7-2 and TRBJ1-6; D gene ambiguous. Germline values: CDR1 SGHTA, CDR2 FQGNSA. This CDR3 is built from 16 residues. With 2 bases removed from V and 3 bases from J, the gap between germline ends came to 11 bases.

The V call is TRBV28, the J call TRBJ1-5, with D possibly TRBD1 on 5 matching bases. V was cut by 6 bases and J by 3 bases, with 9 bases left in between. This CDR3 is built from 13 residues. CDR1 MDHEN and CDR2 SYDVKM come from the germline V gene. The CDR3 sequence is CASRRQNNQPQHF. The DNA for the CDR3 is TGTGCCAGCAGAAGACAGAACAATCAGCCCCAGCATTTT.

The J gene is TRBJ2-5, the V gene TRBV2; D is unresolved. This CDR3 has 14 amino acids. From germline, CDR1 is SNHLY and CDR2 FYNNEI. Deletions cut 3 bases from V and 5 bases from J, with 13 bases between. This CDR3 reads CASSDGRVQETQYF. The CDR3 nucleotides read TGTGCCAGCAGTGACGGACGGGTCCAGGAGACCCAGTACTTC.

This rearrangement joins TRBV4-2 to TRBJ1-1; TRBD1 agrees at 8 bases. CDR1 LGHNA and CDR2 YNFKEQ come from the germline V gene. V was clipped by 4 bases and J by 1 base; unmatched bases: 5. The CDR3 extends over 15 amino acids. For the CDR3, the DNA is TGTGCCAGCAGCCTAACCGGGACAGGGAACACTGAAGCTTTCTTT. Amino acid sequence: CASSLTGTGNTEAFF.

This clone turned up a few times. In DNA form, the CDR3 reads TGTGCCACCCAACCTCCAAATTGGGGCGAGCAGTACTTC. Residues: CATQPPNWGEQYF. The chain has TRBV28 and TRBJ2-7; no clear D gene. V dropped 10 bases and J dropped 6 bases, with 19 bases sitting between them. In germline, CDR1 is MDHEN, CDR2 SYDVKM. The CDR3 covers 13 residues.

The chain is built from TRBV6-6 and TRBJ1-4; D perhaps matches TRBD1 (5 bases). The CDR3 is 18 amino acids. CDR1 and CDR2 (germline): MNHNY, SVGAGI (reference sequence). The V gene lost 5 bases and the J gene lost 2 bases, with 21 bases spanning the gap. The CDR3 DNA is TGTGCCAGCAGTCCAAACCACCAGGGTTTGGAGACTAATGAAAAACTGTTTTTT. The encoded protein is CASSPNHQGLETNEKLFF.

The chain is built from TRBV6-2 or TRBV6-3 and TRBJ2-7; 8 bases match TRBD2. This CDR3 is 15 amino acids long. Trimming at V came to 5 bases and at J to 5 bases, leaving 11 bases not matched to a gene. In germline, CDR1 is MNHEY, CDR2 SVGEGT. CDR3 nucleotides: TGTGCCAGCAGTCCACCCCAGCGGGAGAGGGACGAGCAGTACGTC. Amino acid sequence: CASSPPQRERDEQYV.

The rearrangement joins TRBV7-2 to TRBJ2-1; the match to TRBD1 covers 9 bases. CDR1 is SGHTA and CDR2 is FQGNSA in the germline V gene. V dropped 1 base and J dropped 4; count of bases not matched to a gene: 2. This CDR3 is 15 amino acids long. In nucleotides, the CDR3 is TGTGCCAGCAGCTTAGTGGGGACAGGGTACAATGAGCAGTTCTTC. It encodes CASSLVGTGYNEQFF.

The rearrangement joins TRBV6-5 to TRBJ2-7; D is unresolved. Trimming shortened V by 6 bases and J by 6 bases, and 15 bases separated the two germline ends. The CDR3 covers 13 residues. The germline CDR1 and CDR2 sequences are MNHEY and SVGAGI. CDR3 residues: CASRHPELSEQYF. CDR3 bases: TGTGCCAGCAGACATCCCGAGCTCTCCGAGCAGTACTTC.

J is TRBJ1-1 and V is TRBV5-4; 8 bases fit TRBD1. Germline lookup yields CDR1 SGHNT and CDR2 YYREEE (reference sequence). The CDR3 totals 13 residues. V dropped 2 bases and J dropped 8; count of bases not matched to a gene: 5. This CDR3 reads CASSLGQGGEAFF. Here the CDR3 DNA reads TGTGCCAGCAGCTTAGGACAGGGTGGCGAAGCTTTCTTT.

V is TRBV7-8 and J is TRBJ2-7, with D tentatively TRBD1 (5 bases). Germline loops: CDR1 SGHVS, CDR2 FQNEAQ. Trimming cost V 0 bases and J 0 bases, with 9 bases left between them. The CDR3 sequence is 15 residues long. CDR3 bases: TGTGCCAGCAGCTTAGCGGTAGGGGTCTCCTACGAGCAGTACGTC. This encodes CASSLAVGVSYEQYV.

The rearrangement links TRBV30 to TRBJ2-1; D could derive from TRBD1 or TRBD2 (6 bases each). V was trimmed by 7 bases and J by 3 bases, leaving 16 bases between them. The CDR3 has 14 amino acids. The germline V gene has CDR1 GTSNPN and CDR2 SVGIG (reference sequence). The CDR3 loop is CAFNKGGFYNEQFF. CDR3 in DNA: TGTGCCTTCAACAAGGGGGGTTTCTACAATGAGCAGTTCTTC.

This clone has only a few counts. The V and J genes are TRBV6-5 and TRBJ1-5; D is unclear. The CDR3 totals 15 residues. V dropped 0 bases and J dropped 1 base, with 7 bases sitting between them. CDR1 and CDR2 from the germline V gene are MNHEY and SVGAGI. The chain's CDR3 is CASSYSFGSNQPQHF. As DNA, the CDR3 is TGTGCCAGCAGTTACTCGTTCGGCAGCAATCAGCCCCAGCATTTT.

The chain recombines TRBV5-1 with TRBJ1-2, with no clear D. CDR1 and CDR2 (germline): SGHRS, YFSETQ. Trimming left V 3 bases short and J 5 bases short, with 11 bases between. CDR3 length: 13 amino acids. CDR3 protein: CASSSDGEYGYTF. CDR3 DNA: TGCGCCAGCAGCTCTGATGGGGAATATGGCTACACCTTC.

This chain joins TRBV10-3 and TRBJ1-2; D is undetermined. Trimming removed 8 bases from V and 6 bases from J, with 7 bases in between. Germline values: CDR1 ENHRY, CDR2 SYGVKD. The CDR3 sequence is 10 residues long. CDR3 sequence reads: CAIADNGYTF. In DNA form, the CDR3 reads TGTGCCATCGCAGACAATGGCTACACCTTC.

The rearrangement links TRBV19 to TRBJ1-2; D remains ambiguous. The CDR3 loop spans 12 amino acids. Trimming cost V 5 bases and J 4 bases, with 8 bases left between them. Germline V CDR1 and CDR2: LNHDA, SQIVND (reference sequence). The DNA for the CDR3 is TGTGCCAGTAGTCCCCGGAGCTATGGCTACACCTTC. It yields the protein CASSPRSYGYTF.

This clone has a single count. The rearrangement links TRBV19 to TRBJ2-3; TRBD2 agrees at 12 bases. The V gene end was trimmed by 5 bases and the J gene end by 7 bases; junction bases not matched to a gene: 10. Looked up from germline, CDR1 is LNHDA and CDR2 is SQIVND (reference sequence). This CDR3 is 16 amino acids long. The CDR3 DNA follows: TGTGCCAGTAGTCCCAGGACTAGCGGGGCATCTAATACGCAGTATTTT. Translating it yields CASSPRTSGASNTQYF.

The chain combines TRBV9 with TRBJ2-5; D gene uncertain. CDR3 size: 14 residues. CDR1 and CDR2 (germline): SGDLS, YYNGEE. Trimming removed 4 bases at V and 2 bases at J, with 12 bases between. The DNA for the CDR3 is TGTGCCAGCAGCCCCCGGGCAGCTCAAGAGACCCAGTACTTC. This encodes CASSPRAAQETQYF.

The chain couples TRBV5-1 to TRBJ2-7; TRBD2 matches 11 bases. Trimming at V came to 6 bases and at J to 1 base, leaving 15 bases not matched to a gene. Germline-derived CDR1 and CDR2 are SGHRS and YFSETQ. The CDR3 is made up of 18 amino acids. The CDR3 spells CASKPLPGTSGGSYEQYV. As DNA, the CDR3 is TGCGCCAGCAAACCTCTCCCGGGGACTAGCGGCGGATCCTACGAGCAGTACGTC.

The CDR3 region is CASSLIVGGEQYV. The CDR3, as DNA: TGTGCCAGCAGCTTAATCGTGGGAGGGGAGCAGTACGTC. The rearrangement uses TRBV7-9 and TRBJ2-7; 7 positions match TRBD2. CDR1 SEHNR and CDR2 FQNEAQ come from the germline V gene (reference sequence). V shed 2 bases, J shed 7 bases, and the junction held 5 bases outside the gene matches. The CDR3 spans 13 residues.